This TCR beta chain stems from a study of T cells in Graves' hyperthyroidism and ophthalmopathy. The study's findings and limits: The blood repertoire included most of the expanded thyroid clonotypes above 0.001. Ophthalmopathy prediction by the model preceded onset by a median approximately 5.9 months.

Template material for amplifying TCR beta CDR3 regions consisted of RNA transcripts. HTBI primers drove first-round RT-PCR of the TCR CDR3. A single record per CDR3 protein comes from TCRdb applying MiXCR to the multiplex PCR reads. The table lists 40,000 to 55,000 distinct CDR3 sequences, 49% of them singletons. Germline V gene data show CDR1 as KGHDR and CDR2 as SFDVKD. This CDR3 is built from 15 residues. Trimming removed 5 bases from V and 4 bases from J, with 16 bases in between. With regard to this clonotype: Its antigen is unknown.

Hyperthyroidism had been newly diagnosed in patients aged 18 to 65, and its duration was under 2 months. Thyroid ultrasound and orbital computed tomography, with clinical symptoms and serum thyroxine and TRAb, informed diagnoses. The TCR was taken from a woman aged 50 to 65 with Graves' hyperthyroidism. The sequenced sample consisted of peripheral blood or thyroid tissue (not recorded which). This chain links TRBV24-1 with TRBJ1-2; maybe TRBD1 (6 bases). The CDR3 sequence: CATSGVPEQGYGYTF. The DNA of the CDR3 is TGTGCCACCAGTGGGGTGCCCGAACAGGGCTATGGCTACACCTTC.